Below, one TCR beta chain is given with its context. Its antigen is not identified. This CDR3 has 15 residues. Germline V lookup: CDR1 MNHEY, CDR2 SVGAGI. V lost 6 bases and J lost 0, with 12 bases in between. Naive and memory CD4+ T cell DNA was deep-sequenced without culture. The assay was immunoSEQ multiplex PCR, and TCRdb's table has in-frame clones only and misses some. The data contain around 35,000 clones, over 75% of them singletons. This sample is drawn from a study of CD4 T cells in relation to SARS-CoV-2 and coronaviruses. Study information: Median patient age was roughly 40 years, spanning 21 to 72 years. The study, taken as a whole, reports: In roughly two thirds of donors, memory CD4+ clonotypes crossrecognized SARS-CoV-2 and at least one common cold coronavirus spike. Crossreactive clones expanded significantly less to SARS-CoV-2 than monoreactive clones.

The clonotype was recovered from an adult with COVID-19. Sequenced sample: memory CD4+ T cells from PBMCs. This sequence joins TRBV6-5 and TRBJ2-1, with a tentative D call TRBD1 (5 bases). CDR3 sequence: CASSLRVSSYNEQFF. The CDR3 nucleotides read TGTGCCAGCAGCCTCAGGGTAAGCTCCTACAATGAGCAGTTCTTC.